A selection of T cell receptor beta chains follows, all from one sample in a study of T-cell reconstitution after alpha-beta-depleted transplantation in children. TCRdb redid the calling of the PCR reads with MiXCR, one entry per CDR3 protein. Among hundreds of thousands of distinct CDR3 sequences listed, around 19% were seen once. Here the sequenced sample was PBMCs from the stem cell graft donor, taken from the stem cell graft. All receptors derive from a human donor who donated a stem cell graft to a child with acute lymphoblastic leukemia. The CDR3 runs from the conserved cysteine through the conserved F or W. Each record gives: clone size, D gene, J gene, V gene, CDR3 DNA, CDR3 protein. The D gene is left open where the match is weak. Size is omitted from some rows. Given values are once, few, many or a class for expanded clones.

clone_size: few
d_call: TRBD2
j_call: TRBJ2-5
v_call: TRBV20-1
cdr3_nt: TGCAGTGCTAGAGATGTAATAGCGGGAGGGAGGTCTAAAGCAACCCAGTACTTC
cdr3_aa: CSARDVIAGGRSKATQYF

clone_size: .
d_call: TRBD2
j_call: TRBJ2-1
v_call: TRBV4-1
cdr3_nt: TGCGCCAGCAGCCAAGGCCGGCTAGCGGTCAATGAGCAGTTCTTC
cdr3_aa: CASSQGRLAVNEQFF

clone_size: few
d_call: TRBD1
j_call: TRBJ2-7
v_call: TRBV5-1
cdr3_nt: TGCGCCAGCAGCTTGACTGGACAGGGAGACGAGCAGTACTTC
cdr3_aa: CASSLTGQGDEQYF

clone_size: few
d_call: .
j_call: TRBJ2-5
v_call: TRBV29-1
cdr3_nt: TGCAGCGTTGATAGTGAGGCCGGGCCTCTACTTATGGAGACCCAGTACTTC
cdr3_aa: CSVDSEAGPLLMETQYF

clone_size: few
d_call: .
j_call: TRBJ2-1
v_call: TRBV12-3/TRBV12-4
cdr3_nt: TGTGCCAGCAGTTTAGGGTTCCCGGAGGAGCAGTTCTTC
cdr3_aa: CASSLGFPEEQFF

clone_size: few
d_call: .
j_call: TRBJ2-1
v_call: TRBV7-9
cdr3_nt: TGTGCCAGCAGCTTAGGTGGAGGGGGAATCACATATGAGCAGTTCTTC
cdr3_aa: CASSLGGGGITYEQFF

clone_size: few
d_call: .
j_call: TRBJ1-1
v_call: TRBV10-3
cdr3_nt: TGTGCCATCAGTCGTCCCCAGGCTGAAGCTTTCTTT
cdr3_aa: CAISRPQAEAFF

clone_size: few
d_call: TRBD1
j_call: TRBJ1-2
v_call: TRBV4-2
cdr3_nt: TGTGCCAGCAGCCGAACCGGGACAGGGGAAATCTATGGCTACACCTTC
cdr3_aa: CASSRTGTGEIYGYTF

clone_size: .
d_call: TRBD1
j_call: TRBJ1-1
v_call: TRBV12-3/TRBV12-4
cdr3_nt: TGTGCCAGCAGGTCCGGGACAGGAGCCAACACTGAAGCTTTCTTT
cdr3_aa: CASRSGTGANTEAFF

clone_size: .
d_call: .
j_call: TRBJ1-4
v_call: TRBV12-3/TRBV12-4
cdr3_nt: TGTGCCAGCAGTTTAATTGTTTCGGCAACTAATGAAAAACTGTTTTTT
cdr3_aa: CASSLIVSATNEKLFF

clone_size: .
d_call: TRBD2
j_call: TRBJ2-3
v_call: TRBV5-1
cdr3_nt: TGCGCCAGCAGTCTCGGGACTAGCGGGAGTGGGCTAAAAGATACGCAGTATTTT
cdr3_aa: CASSLGTSGSGLKDTQYF

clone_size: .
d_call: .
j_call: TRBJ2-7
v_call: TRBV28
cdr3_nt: TGTGCCAGCCACGCCCAGGGGTCCCGGGTCTCCTACGAGCAGTACTTC
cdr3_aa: CASHAQGSRVSYEQYF

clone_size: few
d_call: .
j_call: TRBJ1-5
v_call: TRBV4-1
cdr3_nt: TGCGCCAGCAGCCAAGATCCAGGTATCAATCAGCCCCAGCATTTT
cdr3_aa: CASSQDPGINQPQHF

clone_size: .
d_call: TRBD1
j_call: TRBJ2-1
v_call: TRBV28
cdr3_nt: TGTGCCAGCAGTCTCGGGACAGGTCAGAATGAGCAGTTCTTC
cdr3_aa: CASSLGTGQNEQFF

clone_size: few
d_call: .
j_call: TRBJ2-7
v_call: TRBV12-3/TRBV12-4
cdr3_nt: TGTGCCAGCAGTTTACGCGGGAATGCAGCCCCCTCCTACGAGCAGTACTTC
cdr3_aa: CASSLRGNAAPSYEQYF

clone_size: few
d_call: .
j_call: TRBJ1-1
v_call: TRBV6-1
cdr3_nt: TGTGCCACCCGGGGGCTGGAGGTCCGTCCTGAAGCTTTCTTT
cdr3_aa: CATRGLEVRPEAFF

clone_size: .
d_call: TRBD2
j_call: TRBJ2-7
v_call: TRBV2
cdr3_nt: TGTGCCAGCAGTGAAGGAGCGGGACCTATCGAGCAGTACTTC
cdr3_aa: CASSEGAGPIEQYF

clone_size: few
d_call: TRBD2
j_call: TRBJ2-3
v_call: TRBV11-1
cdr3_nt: TGTGCCAGCAGCCCAAGACTAGCGGGGAGTGGGGGCGCAGATACGCAGTATTTT
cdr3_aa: CASSPRLAGSGGADTQYF

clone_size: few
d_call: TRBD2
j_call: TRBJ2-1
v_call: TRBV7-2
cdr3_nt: TGTGCCAGCAGCCCTCCGGGACTAGCGGGAGGGCTCGATGAGCAGTTCTTC
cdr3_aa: CASSPPGLAGGLDEQFF

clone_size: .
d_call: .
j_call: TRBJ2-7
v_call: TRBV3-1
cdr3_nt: TGTGCCAGCAGCCAATCCTGGTCTGGGGAGCAGTACTTC
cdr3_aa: CASSQSWSGEQYF

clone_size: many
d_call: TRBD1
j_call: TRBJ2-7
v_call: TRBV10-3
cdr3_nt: TGTGCCATCAGTGAGGGGACAGGGGTCGGGTACGAGCAGTACTTC
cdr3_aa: CAISEGTGVGYEQYF

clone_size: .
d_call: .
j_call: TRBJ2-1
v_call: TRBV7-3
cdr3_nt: TGTGCCAGCAGCTTAACCGCAGGGTATGAGCAGTTCTTC
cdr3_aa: CASSLTAGYEQFF

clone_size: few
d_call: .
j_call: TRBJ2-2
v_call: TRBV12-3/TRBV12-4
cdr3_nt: TGTGCCAGCAGTTGGGGACATAACACCGGGGAGCTGTTTTTT
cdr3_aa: CASSWGHNTGELFF

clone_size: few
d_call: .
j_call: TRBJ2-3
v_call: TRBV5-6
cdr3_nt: TGTGCCAGCAGCCATAGGGGGACCACAGATACGCAGTATTTT
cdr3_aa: CASSHRGTTDTQYF

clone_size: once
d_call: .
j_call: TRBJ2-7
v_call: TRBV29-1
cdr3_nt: TGCAGCGTTGAGTATGCGTCTAGCGCCCTTTACGAGCAGTACTTC
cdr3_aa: CSVEYASSALYEQYF

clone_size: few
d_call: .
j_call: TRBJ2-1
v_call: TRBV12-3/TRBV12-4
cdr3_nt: TGTGCCAGCAAACTCTCCGGACGGAACAATGAGCAGTTCTTC
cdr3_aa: CASKLSGRNNEQFF

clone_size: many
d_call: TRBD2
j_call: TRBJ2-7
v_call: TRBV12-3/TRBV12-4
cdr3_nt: TGTGCCAGCAGTCCCCGGGGCGCGGGGGACGAGCAGTACTTC
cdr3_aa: CASSPRGAGDEQYF

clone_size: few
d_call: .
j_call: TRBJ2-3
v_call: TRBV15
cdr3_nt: TGTGCCACCAGCGAGGAGGGGATCCCCTCCGATACGCAGTATTTT
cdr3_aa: CATSEEGIPSDTQYF

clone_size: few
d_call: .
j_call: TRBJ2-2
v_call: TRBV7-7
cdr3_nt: TGTGCCAGCACCATAAGGGGCACCGGGGAGCTGTTTTTT
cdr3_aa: CASTIRGTGELFF

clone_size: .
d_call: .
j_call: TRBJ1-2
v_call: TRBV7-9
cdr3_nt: TGTGCCAGCACCTCCGTCGGGGCGTATGGCTACACCTTC
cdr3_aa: CASTSVGAYGYTF

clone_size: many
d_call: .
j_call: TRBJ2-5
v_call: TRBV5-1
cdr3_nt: TGCGCCAGCAGCTGGGCAGCGAGGGAGACCCAGTACTTC
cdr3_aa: CASSWAARETQYF

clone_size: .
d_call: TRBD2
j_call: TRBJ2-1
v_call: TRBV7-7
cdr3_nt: TGTGCCAGCAGCTTACGGCTAGCGGGAGAATACAATGAGCAGTTCTTC
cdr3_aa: CASSLRLAGEYNEQFF

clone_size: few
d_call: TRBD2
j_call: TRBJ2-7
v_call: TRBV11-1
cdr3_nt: TGTGCCAGCAGCTTAGCGGTGGCTAGCGGGAGCTCCTACGAGCAGTACTTC
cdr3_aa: CASSLAVASGSSYEQYF

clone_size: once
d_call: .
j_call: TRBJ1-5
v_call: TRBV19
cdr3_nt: TGTGCCAGTAGCCCCTTGACGAGTCAGCCCCAGCATTTT
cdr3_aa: CASSPLTSQPQHF

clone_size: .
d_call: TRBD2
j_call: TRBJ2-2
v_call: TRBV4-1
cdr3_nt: TGCGCCAGCAGCCAAAAGAAAAGTCTAGCGGGAGAGATCACCGGGGAGCTGTTTTTT
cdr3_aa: CASSQKKSLAGEITGELFF

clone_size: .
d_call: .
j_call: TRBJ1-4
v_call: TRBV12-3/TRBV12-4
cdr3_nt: TGTGCCAGCAGTATCGGATTATCAACAACTAATGAAAAACTGTTTTTT
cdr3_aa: CASSIGLSTTNEKLFF

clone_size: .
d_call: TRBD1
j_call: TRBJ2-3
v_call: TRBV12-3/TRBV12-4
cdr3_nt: TGTGCCAGCAGCAAACAGGGGGGCTACACAGATACGCAGTATTTT
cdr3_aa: CASSKQGGYTDTQYF

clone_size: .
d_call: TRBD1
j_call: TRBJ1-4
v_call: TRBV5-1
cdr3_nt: TGCGCCAGCAGCTTACCGGCACAGGGGGCTAATGAAAAACTGTTTTTT
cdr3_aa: CASSLPAQGANEKLFF

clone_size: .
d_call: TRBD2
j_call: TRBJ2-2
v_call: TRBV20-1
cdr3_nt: TGCAGTGCTAGGACCCCGAATAGCGGGAGAAAAACAGGGGAGCTGTTTTTT
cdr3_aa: CSARTPNSGRKTGELFF

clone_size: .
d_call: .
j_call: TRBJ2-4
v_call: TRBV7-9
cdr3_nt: TGTGCCAGCAGCTCGCTGGGGTGGGGAAACATTCAGTACTTC
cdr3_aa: CASSSLGWGNIQYF

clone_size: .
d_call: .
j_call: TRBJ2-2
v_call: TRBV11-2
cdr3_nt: TGTGCCAGCAGCTTAGTTTTACAGGGTTTGCGAAGCACCGGGGAGCTGTTTTTT
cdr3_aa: CASSLVLQGLRSTGELFF

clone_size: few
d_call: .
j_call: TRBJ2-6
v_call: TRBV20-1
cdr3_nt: TGCAGTGCTGTAGAAAGTTATGGGGCCAACGTCCTGACTTTC
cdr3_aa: CSAVESYGANVLTF

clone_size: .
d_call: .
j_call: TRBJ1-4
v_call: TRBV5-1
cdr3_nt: TGCGCCAGCAGCTTGTCCCGAGAGGACGAAAAACTGTTTTTT
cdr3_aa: CASSLSREDEKLFF

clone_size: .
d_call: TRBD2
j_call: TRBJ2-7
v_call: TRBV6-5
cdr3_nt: TGTGCCAGCAGTTACACGGCTAGCGGGAGGTACGAGCAGTACTTC
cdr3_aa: CASSYTASGRYEQYF

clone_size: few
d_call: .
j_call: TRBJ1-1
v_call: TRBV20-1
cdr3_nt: TGCAGAGGGGGACACATGAACACTGAAGCTTTCTTT
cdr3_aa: CRGGHMNTEAFF

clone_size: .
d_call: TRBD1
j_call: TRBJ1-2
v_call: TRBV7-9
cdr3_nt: TGTGCCAGCAGCTTAGCCACCCTGGGGGACAGGGGGCAAGGCTACACCTTC
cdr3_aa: CASSLATLGDRGQGYTF

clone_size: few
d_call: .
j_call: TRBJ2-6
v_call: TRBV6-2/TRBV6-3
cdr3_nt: TGTGCCAGCAGTTACGACACGACTGGGGCCAACGTCCTGACTTTC
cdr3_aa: CASSYDTTGANVLTF

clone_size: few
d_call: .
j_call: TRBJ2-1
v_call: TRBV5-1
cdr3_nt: TGCGCCAGCAGCTTGGCTAGCGTTTACAATGAGCAGTTCTTC
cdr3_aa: CASSLASVYNEQFF

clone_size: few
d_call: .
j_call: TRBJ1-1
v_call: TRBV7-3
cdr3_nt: TGTGCCAGCAGCTTCGGGATCCGGGGGAACACTGAAGCTTTCTTT
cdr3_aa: CASSFGIRGNTEAFF

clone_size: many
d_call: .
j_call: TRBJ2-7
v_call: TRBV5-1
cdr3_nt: TGCGCCAGCAGCTTGGGGTCGGGCCCCTACGAGCAGTACTTC
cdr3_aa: CASSLGSGPYEQYF

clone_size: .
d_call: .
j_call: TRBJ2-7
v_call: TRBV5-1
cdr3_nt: TGCGCCAGCAGCTTGGACTTCCCTTGGGGCAGGGGCGAGCAGTACTTC
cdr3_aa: CASSLDFPWGRGEQYF

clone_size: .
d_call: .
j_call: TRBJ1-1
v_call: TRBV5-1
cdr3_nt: TGCGCCAGCAGCTTGGAAGTCTTCTTCGGGAACACTGAAGCTTTCTTT
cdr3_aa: CASSLEVFFGNTEAFF